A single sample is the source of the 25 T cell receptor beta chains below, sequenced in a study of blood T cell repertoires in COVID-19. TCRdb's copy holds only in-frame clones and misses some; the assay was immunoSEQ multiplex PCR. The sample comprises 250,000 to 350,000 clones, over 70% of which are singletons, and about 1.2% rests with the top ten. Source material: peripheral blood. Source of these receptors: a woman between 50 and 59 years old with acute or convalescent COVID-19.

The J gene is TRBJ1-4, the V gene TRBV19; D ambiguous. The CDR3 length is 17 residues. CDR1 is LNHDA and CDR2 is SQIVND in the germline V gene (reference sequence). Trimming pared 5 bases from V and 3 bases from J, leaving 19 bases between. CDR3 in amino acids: CASSPDGSLRANEKLFF. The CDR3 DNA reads TGTGCCAGTAGTCCGGACGGGTCTCTGCGGGCTAATGAAAAACTGTTTTTT.

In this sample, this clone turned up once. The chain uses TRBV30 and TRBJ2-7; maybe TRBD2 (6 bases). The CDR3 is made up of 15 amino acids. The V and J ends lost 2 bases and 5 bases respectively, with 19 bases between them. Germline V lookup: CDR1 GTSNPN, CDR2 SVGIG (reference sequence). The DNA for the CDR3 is TGTGCCTGGAGTCCCAAAGACCGGGGGAAGGACGAGCAGTACTTC. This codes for CAWSPKDRGKDEQYF. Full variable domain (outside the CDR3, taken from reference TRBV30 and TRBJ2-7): SQTIHQWPATLVQPVGSPLSLECTVEGTSNPNLYWYRQAAGRGLQLLFYSVGIGQISSEVPQNLSASRPQDRQFILSSKKLLLSDSGFYLCAWSPKDRGKDEQYFGPGTRLTVT.

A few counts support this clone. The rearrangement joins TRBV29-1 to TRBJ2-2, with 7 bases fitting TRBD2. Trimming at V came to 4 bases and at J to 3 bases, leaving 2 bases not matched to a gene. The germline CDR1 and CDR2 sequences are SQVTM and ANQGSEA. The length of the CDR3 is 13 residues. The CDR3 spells CSVGSGDTGELFF. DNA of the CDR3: TGCAGCGTTGGGAGCGGGGACACCGGGGAGCTGTTTTTT.

The CDR3 here is CASSPGQTRGQPQHF. The CDR3 DNA reads TGTGCCAGCAGCCCGGGACAGACCCGTGGTCAGCCCCAGCATTTT. V gene TRBV7-8 combines with J gene TRBJ1-5, with TRBD1 matching over 7 bases. The V gene end was trimmed by 5 bases and the J gene end by 6 bases; junction bases not matched to a gene: 10. CDR3 length equals 15 residues. Looked up from germline, CDR1 is SGHVS and CDR2 is FQNEAQ.

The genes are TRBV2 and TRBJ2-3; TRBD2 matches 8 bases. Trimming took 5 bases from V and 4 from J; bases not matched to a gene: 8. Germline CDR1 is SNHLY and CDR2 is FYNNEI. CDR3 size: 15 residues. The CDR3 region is CASSSASGSPDTQYF. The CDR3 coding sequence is TGTGCCAGCAGTTCGGCTAGCGGGTCCCCAGATACGCAGTATTTT.

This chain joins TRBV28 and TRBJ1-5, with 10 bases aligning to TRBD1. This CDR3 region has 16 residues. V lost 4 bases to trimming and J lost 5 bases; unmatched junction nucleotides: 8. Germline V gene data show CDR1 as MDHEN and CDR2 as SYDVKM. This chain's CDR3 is CASSSDRGRLYQPQHF. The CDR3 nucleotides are TGTGCCAGCAGTTCCGACAGGGGGCGTCTGTATCAGCCCCAGCATTTT. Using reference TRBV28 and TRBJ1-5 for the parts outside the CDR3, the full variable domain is DVKVTQSSRYLVKRTGEKVFLECVQDMDHENMFWYRQDPGLGLRLIYFSYDVKMKEKGDIPEGYSVSREKKERFSLILESASTNQTSMYLCASSSDRGRLYQPQHFGDGTRLSIL.

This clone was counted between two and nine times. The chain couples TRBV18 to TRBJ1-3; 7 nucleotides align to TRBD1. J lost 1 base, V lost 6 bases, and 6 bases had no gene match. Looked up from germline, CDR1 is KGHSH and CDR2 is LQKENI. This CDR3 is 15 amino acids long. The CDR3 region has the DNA TGTGCCAGCTCCCCAGACAGGGCTTCTGGAAACACCATATATTTT. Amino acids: CASSPDRASGNTIYF.

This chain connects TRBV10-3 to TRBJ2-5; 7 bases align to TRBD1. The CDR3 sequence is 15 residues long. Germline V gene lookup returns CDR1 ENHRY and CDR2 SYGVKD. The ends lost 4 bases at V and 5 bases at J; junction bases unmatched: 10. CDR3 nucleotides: TGTGCCATCAGTGGCCGACAGGGTAGAGCGGAGACCCAGTACTTC. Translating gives CAISGRQGRAETQYF.

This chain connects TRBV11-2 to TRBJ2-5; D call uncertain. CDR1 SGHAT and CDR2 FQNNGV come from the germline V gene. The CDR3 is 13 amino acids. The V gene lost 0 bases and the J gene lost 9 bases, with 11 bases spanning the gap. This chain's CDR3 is CASSLDLRRAQYF. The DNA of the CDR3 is TGTGCCAGCAGCTTAGATCTCCGGAGAGCCCAGTACTTC.

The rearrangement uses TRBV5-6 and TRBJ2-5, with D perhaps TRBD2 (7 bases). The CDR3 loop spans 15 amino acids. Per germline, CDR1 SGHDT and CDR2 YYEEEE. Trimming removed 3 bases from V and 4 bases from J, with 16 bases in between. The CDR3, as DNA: TGTGCCAGCAGCTACCCCGCGGGGGCAACAGAGACCCAGTACTTC. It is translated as CASSYPAGATETQYF.

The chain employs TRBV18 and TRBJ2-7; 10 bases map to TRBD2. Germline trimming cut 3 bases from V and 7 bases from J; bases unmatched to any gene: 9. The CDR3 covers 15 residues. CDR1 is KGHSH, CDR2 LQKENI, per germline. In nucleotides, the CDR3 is TGTGCCAGCTCACCTAACCTAGCGGGAGATGGAGAGCAGTACTTC. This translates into CASSPNLAGDGEQYF.

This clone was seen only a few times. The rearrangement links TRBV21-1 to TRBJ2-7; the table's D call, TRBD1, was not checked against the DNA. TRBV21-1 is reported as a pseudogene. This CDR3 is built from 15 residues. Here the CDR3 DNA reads TGTGCCACCATCTACCAACCGACAGGGGGACACGAGCAGTACTTC. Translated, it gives CATIYQPTGGHEQYF.

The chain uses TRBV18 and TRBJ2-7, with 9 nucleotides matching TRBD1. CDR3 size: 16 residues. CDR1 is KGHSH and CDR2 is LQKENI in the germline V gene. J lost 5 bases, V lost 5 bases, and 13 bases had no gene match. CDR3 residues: CASSVDRDRAVDEQYF. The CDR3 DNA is TGTGCCAGCTCAGTCGACCGGGACAGGGCGGTCGACGAGCAGTACTTC.

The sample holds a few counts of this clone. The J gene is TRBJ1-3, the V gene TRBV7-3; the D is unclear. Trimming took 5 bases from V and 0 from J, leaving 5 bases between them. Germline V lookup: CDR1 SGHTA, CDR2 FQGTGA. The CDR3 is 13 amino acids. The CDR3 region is CASSQNSGNTIYF. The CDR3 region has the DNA TGTGCCAGCAGCCAAAACTCTGGAAACACCATATATTTT. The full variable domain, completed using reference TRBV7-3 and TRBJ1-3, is GAGVSQTPSNKVTEKGKYVELRCDPISGHTALYWYRQSLGQGPEFLIYFQGTGAADDSGLPNDRFFAVRPEGSVSTLKIQRTERGDSAVYLCASSQNSGNTIYFGEGSWLTVV.

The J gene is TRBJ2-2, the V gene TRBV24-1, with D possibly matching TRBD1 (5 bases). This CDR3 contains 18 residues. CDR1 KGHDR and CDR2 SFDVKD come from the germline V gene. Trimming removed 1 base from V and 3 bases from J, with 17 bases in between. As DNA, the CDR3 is TGTGCCACCAGTGATTTACGGGCCTCGGACAAACACACCGGGGAGCTGTTTTTT. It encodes CATSDLRASDKHTGELFF.

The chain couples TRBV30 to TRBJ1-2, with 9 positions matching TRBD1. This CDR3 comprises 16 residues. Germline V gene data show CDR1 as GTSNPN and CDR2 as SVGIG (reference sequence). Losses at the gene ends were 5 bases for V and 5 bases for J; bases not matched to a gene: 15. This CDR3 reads CAWLGMGGTGWYGYTF. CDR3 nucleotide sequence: TGTGCCTGGCTCGGCATGGGGGGGACAGGGTGGTATGGCTACACCTTC.

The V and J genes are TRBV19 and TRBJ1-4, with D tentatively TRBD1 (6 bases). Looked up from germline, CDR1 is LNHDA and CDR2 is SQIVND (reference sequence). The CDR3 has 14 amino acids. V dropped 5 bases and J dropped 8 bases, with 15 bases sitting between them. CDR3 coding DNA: TGTGCCAGTAGTCCCCAGGGGAGAATAGAAAAACTGTTTTTT. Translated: CASSPQGRIEKLFF.

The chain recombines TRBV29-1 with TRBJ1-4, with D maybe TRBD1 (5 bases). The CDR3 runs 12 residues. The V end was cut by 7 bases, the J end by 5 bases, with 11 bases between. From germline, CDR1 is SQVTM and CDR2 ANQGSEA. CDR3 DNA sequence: TGCAGCGGGGGACGGAGCAATGAAAAACTGTTTTTT. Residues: CSGGRSNEKLFF.

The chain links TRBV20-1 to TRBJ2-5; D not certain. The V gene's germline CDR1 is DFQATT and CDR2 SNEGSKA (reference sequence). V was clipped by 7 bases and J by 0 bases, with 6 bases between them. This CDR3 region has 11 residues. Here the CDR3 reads CSGQDQETQYF. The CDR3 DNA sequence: TGCAGTGGGCAAGACCAAGAGACCCAGTACTTC.

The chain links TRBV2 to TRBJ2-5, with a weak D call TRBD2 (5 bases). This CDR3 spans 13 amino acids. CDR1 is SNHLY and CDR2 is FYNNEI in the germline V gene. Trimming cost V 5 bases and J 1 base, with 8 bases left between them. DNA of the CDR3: TGTGCCAGCAGTAAGGAGGCCCAAGAGACCCAGTACTTC. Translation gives CASSKEAQETQYF.

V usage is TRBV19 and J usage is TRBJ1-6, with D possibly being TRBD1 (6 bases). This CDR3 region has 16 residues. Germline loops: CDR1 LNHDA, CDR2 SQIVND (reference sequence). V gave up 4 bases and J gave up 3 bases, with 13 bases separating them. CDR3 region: CASSTRQDNYNSPLHF. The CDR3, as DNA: TGTGCCAGTAGTACAAGACAGGATAACTATAATTCACCCCTCCACTTT.

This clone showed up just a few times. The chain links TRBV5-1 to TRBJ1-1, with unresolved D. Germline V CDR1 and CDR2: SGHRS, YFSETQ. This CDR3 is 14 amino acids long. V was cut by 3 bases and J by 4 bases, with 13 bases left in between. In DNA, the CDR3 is TGCGCCAGCAGCTCGGAGGGCCGGGGCACTGAAGCTTTCTTT. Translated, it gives CASSSEGRGTEAFF.

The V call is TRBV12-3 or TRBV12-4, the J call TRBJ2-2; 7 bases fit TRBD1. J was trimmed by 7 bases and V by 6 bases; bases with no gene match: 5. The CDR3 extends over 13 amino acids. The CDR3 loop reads CASSRQGDGELFF. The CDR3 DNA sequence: TGTGCCAGCAGCCGACAGGGTGACGGGGAGCTGTTTTTT.

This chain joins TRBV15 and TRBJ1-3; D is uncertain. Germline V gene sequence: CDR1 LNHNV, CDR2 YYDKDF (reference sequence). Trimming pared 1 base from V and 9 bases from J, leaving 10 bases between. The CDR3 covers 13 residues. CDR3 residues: CATSRGWGGTIYF. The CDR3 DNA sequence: TGTGCCACCAGCAGAGGTTGGGGAGGCACCATATATTTT.

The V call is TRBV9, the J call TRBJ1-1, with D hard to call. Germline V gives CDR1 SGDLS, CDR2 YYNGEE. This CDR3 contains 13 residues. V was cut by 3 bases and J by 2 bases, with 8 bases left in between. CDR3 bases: TGTGCCAGCAGCGCAGTGCCAAACACTGAAGCTTTCTTT. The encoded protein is CASSAVPNTEAFF.